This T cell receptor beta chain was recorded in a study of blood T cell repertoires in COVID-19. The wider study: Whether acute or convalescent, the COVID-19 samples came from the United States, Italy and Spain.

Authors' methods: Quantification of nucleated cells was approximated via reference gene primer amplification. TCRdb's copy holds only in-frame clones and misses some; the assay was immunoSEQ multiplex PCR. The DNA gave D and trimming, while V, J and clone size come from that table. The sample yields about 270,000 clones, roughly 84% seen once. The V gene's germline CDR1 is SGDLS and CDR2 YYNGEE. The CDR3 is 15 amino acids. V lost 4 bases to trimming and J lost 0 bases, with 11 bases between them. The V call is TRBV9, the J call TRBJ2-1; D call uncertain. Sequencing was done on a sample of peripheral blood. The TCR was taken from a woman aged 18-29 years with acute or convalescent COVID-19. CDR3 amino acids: CASSFQVSSYNEQFF. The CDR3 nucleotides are TGTGCCAGCAGCTTCCAGGTCAGCTCCTACAATGAGCAGTTCTTC.